These 3 T cell receptor beta chains share one sample of origin, sequenced in a study of cytomegalovirus exposure and HLA in healthy donors. It was with 60 Vbeta and 13 Jbeta primers that the PCR ran. Some clones are missing from TCRdb's copy, which holds only in-frame ones; the method was immunoSEQ multiplex PCR. The table includes some 220,000 clones, about three quarters detected once. Sequences were obtained from PBMCs. Source of these receptors: a boy between 10 and 17 years old in good health and CMV-seronegative.

The rearrangement uses TRBV29-1 and TRBJ2-3, with 7 bases identical to TRBD1. Germline V CDR1 and CDR2: SQVTM, ANQGSEA. With 7 bases clipped from V and 3 bases from J, the junction kept 7 bases outside the gene matches. The CDR3 has 13 amino acids. The CDR3 reads CSARGIVTDTQYF. CDR3 in DNA: TGCAGCGCCAGGGGGATTGTAACAGATACGCAGTATTTT.

This chain uses TRBV29-1 with TRBJ2-5; TRBD1 matches at 8 bases. The assigned J gene may be wrong: the sequence end matches TRBJ2-7 better. Germline lookup yields CDR1 SQVTM and CDR2 ANQGSEA. This CDR3 has 13 residues. The CDR3 DNA sequence: TGCAGCGTTGGAGGGACAGGACCCTACGAGCAGTACTTC. This gives the protein CSVGGTGPYEQYF.

The chain has TRBV30 and TRBJ2-1, with D possibly TRBD1 on 6 matching bases. The CDR3 extends over 18 amino acids. Germline CDR1 is GTSNPN and CDR2 is SVGIG (reference sequence). V was trimmed by 2 bases and J by 0 bases, leaving 20 bases between them. The CDR3 bases are TGTGCCTGGAGTCGATGGGGGCGCTCATCAGCCTCCTACAATGAGCAGTTCTTC. Amino acid sequence: CAWSRWGRSSASYNEQFF. Using reference TRBV30 and TRBJ2-1 for the parts outside the CDR3, the full variable domain is SQTIHQWPATLVQPVGSPLSLECTVEGTSNPNLYWYRQAAGRGLQLLFYSVGIGQISSEVPQNLSASRPQDRQFILSSKKLLLSDSGFYLCAWSRWGRSSASYNEQFFGPGTRLTVL.